This entry is about one T cell receptor (beta chain). This sample was included in a study of patients and donors after allogeneic stem cell transplantation. J gave up 2 bases and V 4 bases, and 2 bases lay outside the gene matches. This CDR3 has 14 amino acids. Germline V gene data show CDR1 as KGHSH and CDR2 as LQKENI. TCRdb reanalysed the RT-PCR reads using MiXCR and keeps one entry per CDR3 protein. The table includes about 230,000 distinct CDR3 sequences, 14% detected once. The TCR originated in a human donor who was either an allogeneic HSCT recipient or a stem cell or donor lymphocyte infusion donor (not recorded which). It is not recorded whose cells these are; they may come from a transplant donor. This chain joins TRBV18 and TRBJ2-3, with 8 nucleotides matching TRBD1. Material: blood, either unsorted or a sorted T cell fraction (not recorded which). CDR3: CASSLGQVTDTQYF. The CDR3, as DNA: TGTGCCAGCTCACTGGGACAGGTCACAGATACGCAGTATTTT.